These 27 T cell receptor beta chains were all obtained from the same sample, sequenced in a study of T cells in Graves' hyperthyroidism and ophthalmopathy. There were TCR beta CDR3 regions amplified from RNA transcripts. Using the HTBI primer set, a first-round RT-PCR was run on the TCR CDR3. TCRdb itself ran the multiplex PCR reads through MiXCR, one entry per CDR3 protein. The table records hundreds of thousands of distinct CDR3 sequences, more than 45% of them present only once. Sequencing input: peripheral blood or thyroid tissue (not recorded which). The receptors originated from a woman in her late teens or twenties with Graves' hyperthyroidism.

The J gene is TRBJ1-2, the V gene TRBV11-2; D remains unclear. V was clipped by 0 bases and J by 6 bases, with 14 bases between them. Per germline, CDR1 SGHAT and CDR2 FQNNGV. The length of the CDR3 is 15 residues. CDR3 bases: TGTGCCAGCAGCTTAGACCCAGGTGTCCCGAATGGCTACACCTTC. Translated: CASSLDPGVPNGYTF.

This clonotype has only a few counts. In nucleotides, the CDR3 is TGCGCCAGCAGCTTGGCGGGGAGTGATAGCAATCAGCCCCAGCATTTT. It codes for CASSLAGSDSNQPQHF. V gene TRBV5-1 combines with J gene TRBJ1-5, with D hard to call. CDR3 length equals 16 residues. CDR1 SGHRS and CDR2 YFSETQ come from the germline V gene. V lost 0 bases and J lost 0, with 10 bases in between. The full variable domain, in which reference TRBV5-1 and TRBJ1-5 provide the parts outside the CDR3, is KAGVTQTPRYLIKTRGQQVTLSCSPISGHRSVSWYQQTPGQGLQFLFEYFSETQRNKGNFPGRFSGRQFSNSRSEMNVSTLELGDSALYLCASSLAGSDSNQPQHFGDGTRLSIL.

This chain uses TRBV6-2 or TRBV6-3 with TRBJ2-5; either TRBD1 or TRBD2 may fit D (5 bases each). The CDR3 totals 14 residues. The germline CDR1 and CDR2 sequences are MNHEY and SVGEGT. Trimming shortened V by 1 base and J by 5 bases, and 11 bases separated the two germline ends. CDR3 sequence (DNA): TGTGCCAGCAGTTACTTACTGGGGGATGAGACCCAGTACTTC. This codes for CASSYLLGDETQYF.

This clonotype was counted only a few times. For the CDR3, the DNA is TGTGCCAGCAGTTTACCAGGGGGCTACGAGCAGTACTTC. Protein sequence: CASSLPGGYEQYF. The J gene is TRBJ2-7, the V gene TRBV2; 7 bases match TRBD1. Looked up from germline, CDR1 is SNHLY and CDR2 is FYNNEI. The CDR3 extends over 13 amino acids. V lost 5 bases and J lost 3; bases outside the gene matches: 4.

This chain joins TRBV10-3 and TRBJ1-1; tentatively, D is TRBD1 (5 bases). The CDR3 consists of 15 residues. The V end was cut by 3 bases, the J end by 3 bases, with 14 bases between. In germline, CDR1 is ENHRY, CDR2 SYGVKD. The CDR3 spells CAISDQSGGYTEAFF. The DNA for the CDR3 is TGTGCCATCAGTGACCAATCGGGGGGGTACACTGAAGCTTTCTTT.

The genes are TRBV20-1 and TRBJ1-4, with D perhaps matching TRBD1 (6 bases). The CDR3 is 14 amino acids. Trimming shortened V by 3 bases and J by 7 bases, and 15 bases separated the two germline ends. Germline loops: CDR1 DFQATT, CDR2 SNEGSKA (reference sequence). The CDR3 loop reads CSASSTGRGEKLFF. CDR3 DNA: TGCAGTGCTAGTTCTACAGGGCGAGGTGAAAAACTGTTTTTT.

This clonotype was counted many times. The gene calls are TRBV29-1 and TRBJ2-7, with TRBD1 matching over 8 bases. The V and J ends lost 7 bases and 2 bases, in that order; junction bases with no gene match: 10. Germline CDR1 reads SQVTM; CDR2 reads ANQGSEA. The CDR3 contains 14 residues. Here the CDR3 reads CSAVDRGTTYEQYF. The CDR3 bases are TGCAGCGCCGTCGACAGGGGAACCACCTACGAGCAGTACTTC.

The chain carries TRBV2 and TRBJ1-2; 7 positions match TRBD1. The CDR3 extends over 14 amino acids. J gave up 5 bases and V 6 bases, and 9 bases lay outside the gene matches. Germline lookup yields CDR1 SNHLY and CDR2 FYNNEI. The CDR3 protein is CASRTGTEAYGYTF. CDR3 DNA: TGTGCCAGCAGAACCGGGACAGAGGCGTATGGCTACACCTTC.

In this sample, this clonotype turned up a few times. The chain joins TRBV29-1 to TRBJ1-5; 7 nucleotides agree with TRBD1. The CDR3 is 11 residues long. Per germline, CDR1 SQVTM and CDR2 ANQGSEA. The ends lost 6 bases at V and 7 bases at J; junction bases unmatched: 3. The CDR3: CSVQGGQPQHF. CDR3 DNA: TGCAGCGTGCAGGGGGGGCAGCCCCAGCATTTT. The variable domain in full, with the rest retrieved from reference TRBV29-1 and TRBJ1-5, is SAVISQKPSRDICQRGTSLTIQCQVDSQVTMMFWYRQQPGQSLTLIATANQGSEATYESGFVIDKFPISRPNLTFSTLTVSNMSPEDSSIYLCSVQGGQPQHFGDGTRLSIL.

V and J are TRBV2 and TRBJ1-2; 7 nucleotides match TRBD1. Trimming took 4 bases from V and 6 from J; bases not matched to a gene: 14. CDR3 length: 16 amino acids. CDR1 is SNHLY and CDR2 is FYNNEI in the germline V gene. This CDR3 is CASSGETGPFSNGYTF. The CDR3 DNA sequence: TGTGCCAGCAGTGGAGAGACAGGGCCGTTTTCCAATGGCTACACCTTC. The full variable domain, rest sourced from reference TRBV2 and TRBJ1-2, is EPEVTQTPSHQVTQMGQEVILRCVPISNHLYFYWYRQILGQKVEFLVSFYNNEISEKSEIFDDQFSVERPDGSNFTLKIRSTKLEDSAMYFCASSGETGPFSNGYTFGSGTRLTVV.

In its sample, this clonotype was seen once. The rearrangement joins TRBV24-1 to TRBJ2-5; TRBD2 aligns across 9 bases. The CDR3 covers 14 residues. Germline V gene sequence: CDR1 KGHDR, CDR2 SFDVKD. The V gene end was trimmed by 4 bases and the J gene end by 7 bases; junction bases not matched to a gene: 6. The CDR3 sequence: CATSELAGLGTQYF. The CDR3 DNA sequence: TGTGCCACCAGTGAGCTAGCGGGACTGGGGACCCAGTACTTC.

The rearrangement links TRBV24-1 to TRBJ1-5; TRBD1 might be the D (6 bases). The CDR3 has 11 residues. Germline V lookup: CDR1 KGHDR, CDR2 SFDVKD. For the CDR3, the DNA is TGTGCGGGGGCAGGTGGACAGCCCCAGCATTTT. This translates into CAGAGGQPQHF.

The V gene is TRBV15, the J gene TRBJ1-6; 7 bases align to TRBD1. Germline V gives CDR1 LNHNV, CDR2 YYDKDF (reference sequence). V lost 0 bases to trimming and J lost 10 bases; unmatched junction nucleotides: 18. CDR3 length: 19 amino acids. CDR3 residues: CATSRDRWHLGGVRSPLHF. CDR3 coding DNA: TGTGCCACCAGCAGAGATCGCTGGCACCTAGGGGGCGTAAGGTCACCCCTCCACTTT.

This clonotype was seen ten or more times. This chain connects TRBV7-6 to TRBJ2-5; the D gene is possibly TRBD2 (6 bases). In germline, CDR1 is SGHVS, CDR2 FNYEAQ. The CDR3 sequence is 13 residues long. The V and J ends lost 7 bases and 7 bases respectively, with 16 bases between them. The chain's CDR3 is CASTEGRRGTQYF. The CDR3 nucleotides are TGTGCCAGCACGGAGGGGCGGCGAGGGACCCAGTACTTC.

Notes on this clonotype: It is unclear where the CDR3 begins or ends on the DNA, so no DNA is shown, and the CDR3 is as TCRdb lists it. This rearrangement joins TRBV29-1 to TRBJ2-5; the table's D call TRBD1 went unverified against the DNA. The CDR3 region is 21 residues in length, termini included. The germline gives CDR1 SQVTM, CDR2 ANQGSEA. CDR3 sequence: CSVERFPNTEAFFGQQETQYF.

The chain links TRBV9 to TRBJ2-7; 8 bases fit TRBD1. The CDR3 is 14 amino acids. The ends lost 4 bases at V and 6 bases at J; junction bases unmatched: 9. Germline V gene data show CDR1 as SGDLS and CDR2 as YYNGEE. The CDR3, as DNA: TGTGCCAGCAGCTTAGACCAGGGGGCGGCCGAGCAGTACTTC. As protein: CASSLDQGAAEQYF.

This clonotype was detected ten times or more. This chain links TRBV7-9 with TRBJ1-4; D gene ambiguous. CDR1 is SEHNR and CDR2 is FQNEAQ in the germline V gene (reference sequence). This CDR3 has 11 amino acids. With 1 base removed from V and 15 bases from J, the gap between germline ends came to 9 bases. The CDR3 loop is CASSLGTTVFF. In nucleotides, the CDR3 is TGTGCCAGCAGCTTAGGCACCACCGTGTTTTTT.

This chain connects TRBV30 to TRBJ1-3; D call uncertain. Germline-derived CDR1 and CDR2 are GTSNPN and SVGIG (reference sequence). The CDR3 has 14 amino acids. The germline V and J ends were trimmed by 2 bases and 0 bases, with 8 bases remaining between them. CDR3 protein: CAWSPRGSGNTIYF. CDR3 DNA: TGTGCCTGGAGTCCCCGGGGCTCTGGAAACACCATATATTTT.

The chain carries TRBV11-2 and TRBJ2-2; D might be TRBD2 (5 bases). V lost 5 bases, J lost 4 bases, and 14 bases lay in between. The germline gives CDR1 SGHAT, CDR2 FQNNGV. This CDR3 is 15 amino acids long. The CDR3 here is CASSGGDRPTGELFF. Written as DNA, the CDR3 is TGTGCCAGCAGCGGAGGAGACCGTCCCACCGGGGAGCTGTTTTTT. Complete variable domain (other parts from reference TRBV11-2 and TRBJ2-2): EAGVAQSPRYKIIEKRQSVAFWCNPISGHATLYWYQQILGQGPKLLIQFQNNGVVDDSQLPKDRFSAERLKGVDSTLKIQPAKLEDSAVYLCASSGGDRPTGELFFGEGSRLTVL.

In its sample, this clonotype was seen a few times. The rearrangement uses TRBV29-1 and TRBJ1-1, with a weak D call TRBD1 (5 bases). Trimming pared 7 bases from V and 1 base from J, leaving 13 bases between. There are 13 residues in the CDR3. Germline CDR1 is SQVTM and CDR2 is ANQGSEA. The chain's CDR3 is CSGSGFGNTEAFF. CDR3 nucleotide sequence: TGCAGCGGATCAGGGTTCGGGAACACTGAAGCTTTCTTT.

In DNA, the CDR3 is TGCAGTGCTAGAGTTTTAGCGGGAGGGCCAGGCGGGGAGCTGTTTTTT. This encodes CSARVLAGGPGGELFF. This rearrangement joins TRBV20-1 to TRBJ2-2; TRBD2 matches 11 bases. The germline gives CDR1 DFQATT, CDR2 SNEGSKA (reference sequence). The ends lost 1 base at V and 7 bases at J; junction bases unmatched: 8. CDR3 length: 16 residues.

The CDR3 spells CSGALRVADTQYF. The CDR3 DNA follows: TGCAGCGGGGCTCTGCGGGTTGCAGATACGCAGTATTTT. V and J are TRBV29-1 and TRBJ2-3, with a tentative D call TRBD2 (5 bases). Trimming took 7 bases from V and 4 from J, leaving 15 bases between them. This CDR3 has 13 amino acids. Germline lookup yields CDR1 SQVTM and CDR2 ANQGSEA.

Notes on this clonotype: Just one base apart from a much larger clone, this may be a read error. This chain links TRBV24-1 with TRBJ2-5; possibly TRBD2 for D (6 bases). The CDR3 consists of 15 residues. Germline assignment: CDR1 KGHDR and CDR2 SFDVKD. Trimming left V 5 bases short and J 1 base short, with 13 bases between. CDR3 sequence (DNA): TGTGCCACCAGTGGCGGGACGCTTGGCCAAGAGACCCAGTACTTC. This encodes CATSGGTLGQETQYF.

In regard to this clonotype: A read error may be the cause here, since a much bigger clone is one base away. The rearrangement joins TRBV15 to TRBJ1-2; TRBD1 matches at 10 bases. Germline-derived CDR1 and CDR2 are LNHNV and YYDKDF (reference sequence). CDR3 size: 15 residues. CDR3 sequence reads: CAASVDRGLLYGYTF. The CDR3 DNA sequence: TGTGCCGCCAGCGTCGACAGGGGGCTTCTCTATGGCTACACCTTC.

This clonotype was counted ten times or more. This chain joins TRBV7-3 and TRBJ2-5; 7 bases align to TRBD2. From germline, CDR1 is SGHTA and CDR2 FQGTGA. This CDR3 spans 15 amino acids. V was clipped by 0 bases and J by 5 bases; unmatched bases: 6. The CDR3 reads CASSLTSGLGETQYF. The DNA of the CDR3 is TGTGCCAGCAGCTTAACTAGCGGGTTAGGCGAGACCCAGTACTTC.

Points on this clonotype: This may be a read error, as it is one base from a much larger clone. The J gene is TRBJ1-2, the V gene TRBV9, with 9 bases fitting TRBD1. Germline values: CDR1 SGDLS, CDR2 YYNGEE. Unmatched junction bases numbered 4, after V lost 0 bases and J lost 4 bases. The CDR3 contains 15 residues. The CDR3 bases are TGTGCCAGCAGCGTAGCCGGGACAGGGTCCTATGGCTACACCTTC. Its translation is CASSVAGTGSYGYTF.

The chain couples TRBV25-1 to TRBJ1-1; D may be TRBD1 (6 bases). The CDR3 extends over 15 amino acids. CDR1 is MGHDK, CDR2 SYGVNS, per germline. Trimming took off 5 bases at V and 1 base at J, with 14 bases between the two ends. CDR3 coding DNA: TGTGCCAGCAGTTTAGCGGGACAACCGAACACTGAAGCTTTCTTT. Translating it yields CASSLAGQPNTEAFF.